This TCR beta chain was documented in a study of blood T cell repertoires in COVID-19. In the study overall: Acute and convalescent COVID-19 specimens originated in the United States, Italy and Spain. Nucleic acid was either cDNA or gDNA, and it came from T cells, B-cell-depleted T cells, or PBMCs.

This clone occurred once. In the original analysis: Amplification with reference gene primers provided the estimates of nucleated cell counts. The repertoire was sequenced with immunoSEQ multiplex PCR; TCRdb's copy has only in-frame clones and lacks some. The V and J calls and clone size are taken from that table; D and trimming were inferred from the DNA. The sample contains 200,000 to 300,000 clones, 75% to 85% of which appear only once. Germline V lookup: CDR1 SGHNT, CDR2 YYREEE (reference sequence). V shed 4 bases, J shed 5 bases, and the junction held 9 bases outside the gene matches. The CDR3 consists of 16 residues.

The sample consisted of peripheral blood. The rearrangement joins TRBV5-4 to TRBJ2-2; TRBD1 matches at 9 bases. The TCR sequence derives from a human donor in a cohort sampled during active COVID-19. This CDR3 reads CASSNGRDRDTGELFF. The CDR3 DNA follows: TGTGCCAGCAGCAACGGACGGGACAGGGATACCGGGGAGCTGTTTTTT.